The TCR beta chain under discussion was sequenced for a study of Graves' ophthalmopathy and Graves' hyperthyroidism. The sample holds many counts of this clonotype. Patients with other autoimmune diseases, uncontrolled infections, pregnancy or lactation were excluded. For repertoire sequencing, the TCR beta CDR3 regions were amplified from RNA transcripts. First-round RT-PCR used HTBI primers; second-round multiplex PCR followed. Via MiXCR, TCRdb re-called the multiplex PCR reads, giving one row per CDR3 protein. The repertoire includes some 200,000 distinct CDR3 sequences, less than 30% of them detected once, and approximately 9% sits in the top ten. The source is a man aged 50 to 60 with Graves' ophthalmopathy. Sequencing input: peripheral blood.

The CDR3 DNA is TGTGCCAGCAGCAAAGGGCAGGACTCCGAGACCCAGTACTTC. It encodes CASSKGQDSETQYF. The rearrangement uses TRBV7-2 and TRBJ2-5; a weak D match, TRBD2 (5 bases). Between the trimmed V and J ends, which lost 5 bases and 5 bases, there was a span of 15 bases. CDR1 is SGHTA, CDR2 FQGNSA, per germline. The CDR3 is 14 residues long.